The following is a T cell receptor (beta chain) sequence with its context. The specificity of this receptor is unknown. Base qualities are not at hand, and no much larger clone is one base apart. From its cysteine to its phenylalanine, the CDR3 spans 14 amino acids. Only the CDR3 part of the read is kept: 42 bases, read in frame from the first base. The CDR1 and CDR2 encoded by the germline V gene (reference sequence) are SGHNT and YYREEE. Germline trimming amounts to 0 bases on V and 11 bases on J, with 10 as the count of junction bases outside the gene matches. These data come from a study of CD8 T cells in Susac syndrome (dated by TCRdb to the late 2010s). About the investigation overall: Among the sequenced Susac syndrome patients, 5 or 6 had clinically active disease and roughly eight were in clinical remission. Susac syndrome patients were therapy-naive, on corticosteroids (some also receiving IVIg), or on IVIg alone at blood withdrawal. Whether CD8+ T cell activation and differentiation in Susac syndrome was antigen driven was tested using repertoire sequencing. Points the paper makes about the study in general: No clonal expansion was detected in the CD4+ T cell repertoire of Susac syndrome patients. The number of individuals in the TCR sequencing and HLA analysis was acknowledged as relatively small.

RNA was extracted using the RNeasy kit, and about 0.5 to 1 ug of the RNA was reverse transcribed with random hexamers. The immunoSEQ multiplex PCR assay, which covers 54 Vbeta and 13 Jbeta segments, was used to amplify TCR beta CDR3 regions. PCR amplification bias was corrected using a synthetic template baseline for primer optimization and computational correction. The paper's processing steps were these. Only productive sequences were kept, with reads annotated to V, D and J genes according to IMGT and analyzed in immunoSEQ Analyzer. Clonality was computed as one minus Shannon entropy normalized by log2 of the number of productive unique sequences. Public and private clones were assessed among the 100 most prevalent clones of each patient and control. A clone was defined as Susac-specific if it was absent from the healthy and MS cohorts, from roughly 990 published viral clones and from other ImmuneACCESS disease sequences. TCRdb reprocessing: public reads trimmed at Q25 with fastp, clones called with MiXCR, in-frame beta chains kept. Each entry is one CDR3 protein sequence, shown with its most common DNA and genes. It is TCRdb's table, rather than the study itself, that gives the V and J calls and clone size. Present in this sample are some 150,000 distinct CDR3 sequences, 85% to 95% of which were seen just once. The ten most abundant clones make up about 0.17% of the sample.

High-throughput TCR beta sequencing profiled peripheral blood CD8+ and CD4+ T cells from healthy donors, Susac syndrome patients and multiple sclerosis patients. Recently defined diagnostic criteria for definite or probable disease were met by the Susac syndrome patients. Bulk CD8+ and CD4+ T cells were purified magnetically by negative isolation, whereas CD8+ TEMRA cells were enriched by FACS. Blood was drawn into EDTA tubes, processed within 24 hours, and PBMCs were isolated by density gradient centrifugation. PBMCs intended for TCR sequencing were cryopreserved in liquid nitrogen and were subsequently thawed in a 37 degrees C water bath. Purity of sorted or isolated CD4+, CD8+ and CD8+ TEMRA cells was at least 90%.

The sample taken for sequencing was CD4+ T cells from PBMCs. This chain is built from TRBV5-4 and TRBJ1-1; 7 central nucleotides agree with TRBD1. The TCR sequence derives from a human donor with Susac syndrome. The sequence in DNA is TGTGCCAGCAGCTTGGCCGGAGGGGGCTTGGAGGCTTTCTTT. Its translation is CASSLAGGGLEAFF.